The table lists the clone carrying this T cell receptor (beta chain) with a few counts. Its antigen remains unidentified. The data were obtained in a study of beta chain features in type 1 diabetes. Study in general: What patients shared with healthy donors was a similar profile of age, gender and cell yields.

Study-level points and caveats: Reads derived from cDNA could over-represent cells showing high TCR expression.

Trimming stripped 5 bases from V and 0 bases from J, with 11 bases between. CDR3 length equals 15 residues. Germline V gene data show CDR1 as SEHNR and CDR2 as FQNEAQ (reference sequence). The sequenced template was cDNA made from the entire isolated RNA. The table came from immunoSEQ multiplex PCR; TCRdb's copy has only in-frame clones and leaves some out. This table has 900,000 or so clones, 15% to 20% appearing once. The genes are TRBV7-9 and TRBJ2-4, with D possibly TRBD1 on 6 matching bases. Material: naive CD4+ T cells from blood. This receptor was identified in a woman between 18 and 29 years old in good health. The DNA of the CDR3 is TGTGCCAGCAGCGCCGGACAGTCAGCCAAAAACATTCAGTACTTC. This sequence encodes CASSAGQSAKNIQYF.